This TCR beta chain was sequenced for a study of T cells in Graves' hyperthyroidism and ophthalmopathy. Study-wide results and limits: In simple terms, a model built on 13 V-J features told ophthalmopathy apart from stable hyperthyroidism.

The CDR3 has 16 amino acids. The V gene's germline CDR1 is MDHEN and CDR2 SYDVKM. The ends lost 3 bases at V and 2 bases at J; junction bases unmatched: 8. In its sample, this clonotype was seen many times. Its target is not known. Amplification of TCR beta CDR3 regions was performed using RNA transcripts as template. Carried out on the TCR CDR3, a first-round RT-PCR used the HTBI primer set. TCRdb re-called the multiplex PCR reads through MiXCR, storing one row per CDR3 protein. The repertoire holds about 250,000 distinct CDR3 sequences, approximately 25% seen once, with roughly a third in the top ten.

This TCR derives from a woman aged 40 to 50 with Graves' ophthalmopathy. Sequencing was performed on blood. The chain carries TRBV28 and TRBJ2-7; TRBD2 agrees at 9 bases. In nucleotides, the CDR3 is TGTGCCAGCAGTTTGGGCTTGCGGGAGGGCCCCTACGAGCAGTACTTC. Protein sequence: CASSLGLREGPYEQYF.